The entry below describes one TCR beta chain. The data are from a study of Graves' ophthalmopathy and Graves' hyperthyroidism. With 3 bases removed from V and 5 bases from J, the gap between germline ends came to 23 bases. CDR3 size: 17 residues. The germline gives CDR1 LNHNV, CDR2 YYDKDF (reference sequence). Amplified material comprised TCR beta CDR3 regions derived from RNA transcripts. An initial RT-PCR round employing HTBI primers preceded a second-round multiplex PCR. One entry per CDR3 protein results from TCRdb running MiXCR on the multiplex PCR reads. The top ten hold 4% to 5% of the sample, which has about 500,000 distinct CDR3 sequences, about two fifths seen once.

Sequenced sample: peripheral blood or thyroid tissue (not recorded which). The source is an adult man with Graves' hyperthyroidism. This sequence joins TRBV15 and TRBJ2-7, with D tentatively TRBD1 (6 bases). In DNA, the CDR3 is TGTGCCACCAGCAGCGCCCGACAGGTTTGGATGGGCGACGAGCAGTACTTC. Protein product: CATSSARQVWMGDEQYF.